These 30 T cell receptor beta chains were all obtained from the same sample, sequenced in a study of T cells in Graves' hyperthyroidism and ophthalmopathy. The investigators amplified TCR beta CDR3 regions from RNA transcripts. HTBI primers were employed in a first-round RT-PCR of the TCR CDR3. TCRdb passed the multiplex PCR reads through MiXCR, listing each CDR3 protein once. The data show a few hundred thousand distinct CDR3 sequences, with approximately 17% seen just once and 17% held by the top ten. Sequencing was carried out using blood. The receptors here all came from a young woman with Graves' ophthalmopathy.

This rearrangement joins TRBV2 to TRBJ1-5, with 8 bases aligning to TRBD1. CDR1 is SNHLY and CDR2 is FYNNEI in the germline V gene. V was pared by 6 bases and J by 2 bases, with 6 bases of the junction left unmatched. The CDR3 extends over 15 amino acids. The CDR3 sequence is CASRRQGNGNQPQHF. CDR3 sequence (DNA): TGTGCCAGCAGGAGACAGGGGAACGGCAATCAGCCCCAGCATTTT.

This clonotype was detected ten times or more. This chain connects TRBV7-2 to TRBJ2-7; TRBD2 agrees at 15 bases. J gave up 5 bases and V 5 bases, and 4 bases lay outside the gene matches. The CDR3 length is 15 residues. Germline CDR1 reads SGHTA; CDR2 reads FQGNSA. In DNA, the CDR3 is TGTGCCAGCAGCCCTGGGACTAGCGGGAGGAACGAGCAGTACTTC. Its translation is CASSPGTSGRNEQYF.

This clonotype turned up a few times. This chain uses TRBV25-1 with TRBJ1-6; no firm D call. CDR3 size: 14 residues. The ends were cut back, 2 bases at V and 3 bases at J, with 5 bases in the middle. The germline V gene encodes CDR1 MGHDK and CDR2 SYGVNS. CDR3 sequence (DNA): TGTGCCAGCAGTGAACAGAGCTATAATTCACCCCTCCACTTT. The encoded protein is CASSEQSYNSPLHF.

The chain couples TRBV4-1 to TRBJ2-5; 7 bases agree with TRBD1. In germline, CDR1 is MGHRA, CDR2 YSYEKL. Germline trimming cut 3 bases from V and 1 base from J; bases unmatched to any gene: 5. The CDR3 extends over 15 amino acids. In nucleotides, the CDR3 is TGCGCCAGCAGCCACCCACAGGGGTCCCAAGAGACCCAGTACTTC. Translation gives CASSHPQGSQETQYF.

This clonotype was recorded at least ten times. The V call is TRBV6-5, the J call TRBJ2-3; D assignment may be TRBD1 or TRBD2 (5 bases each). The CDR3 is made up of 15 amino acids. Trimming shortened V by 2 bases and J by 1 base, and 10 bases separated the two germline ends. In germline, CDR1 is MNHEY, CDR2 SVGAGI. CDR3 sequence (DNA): TGTGCCAGCAGTTACGCGGTGGGGGGCACAGATACGCAGTATTTT. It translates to CASSYAVGGTDTQYF.

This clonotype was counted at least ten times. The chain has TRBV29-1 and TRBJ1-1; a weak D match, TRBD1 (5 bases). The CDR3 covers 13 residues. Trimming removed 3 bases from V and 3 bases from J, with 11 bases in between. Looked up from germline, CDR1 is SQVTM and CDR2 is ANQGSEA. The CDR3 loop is CSVEVGPDTEAFF. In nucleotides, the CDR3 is TGCAGCGTTGAGGTGGGGCCAGACACTGAAGCTTTCTTT.

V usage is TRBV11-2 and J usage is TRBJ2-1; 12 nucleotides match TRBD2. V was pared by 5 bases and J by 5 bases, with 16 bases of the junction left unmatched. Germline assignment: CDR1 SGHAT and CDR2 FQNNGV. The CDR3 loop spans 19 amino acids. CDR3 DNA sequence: TGTGCCAGCAGCCCCCTCGGGGGTGGACTAGCGGGACCTAACAATGAGCAGTTCTTC. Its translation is CASSPLGGGLAGPNNEQFF.

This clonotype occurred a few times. The CDR3 reads CASSWAGDTNYGYTF. CDR3 DNA sequence: TGTGCCAGCAGTTGGGCGGGGGATACGAACTATGGCTACACCTTC. The chain has TRBV28 and TRBJ1-2, with D perhaps matching TRBD1 (5 bases). V dropped 4 bases and J dropped 2 bases, with 14 bases sitting between them. Germline V lookup: CDR1 MDHEN, CDR2 SYDVKM. The CDR3 totals 15 residues.

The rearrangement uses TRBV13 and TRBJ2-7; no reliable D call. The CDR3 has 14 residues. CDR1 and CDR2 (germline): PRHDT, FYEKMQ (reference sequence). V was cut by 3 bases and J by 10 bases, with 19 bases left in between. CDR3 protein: CASSFGGGLEEQYF. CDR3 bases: TGTGCCAGCAGCTTTGGCGGTGGGCTAGAAGAACAGTACTTC.

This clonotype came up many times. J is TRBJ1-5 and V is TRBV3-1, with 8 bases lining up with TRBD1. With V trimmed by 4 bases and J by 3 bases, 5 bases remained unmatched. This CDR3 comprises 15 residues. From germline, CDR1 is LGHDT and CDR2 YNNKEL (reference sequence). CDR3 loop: CASSRGGQDNQPQHF. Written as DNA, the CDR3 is TGTGCCAGCAGCCGAGGGGGACAGGACAATCAGCCCCAGCATTTT.

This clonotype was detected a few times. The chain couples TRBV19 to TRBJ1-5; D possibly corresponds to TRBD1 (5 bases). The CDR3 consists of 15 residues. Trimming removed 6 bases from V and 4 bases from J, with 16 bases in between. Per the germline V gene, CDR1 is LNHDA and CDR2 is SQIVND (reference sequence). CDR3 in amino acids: CASRNRTRSNQPQHF. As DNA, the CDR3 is TGTGCCAGTAGGAACAGGACGAGGTCAAATCAGCCCCAGCATTTT.

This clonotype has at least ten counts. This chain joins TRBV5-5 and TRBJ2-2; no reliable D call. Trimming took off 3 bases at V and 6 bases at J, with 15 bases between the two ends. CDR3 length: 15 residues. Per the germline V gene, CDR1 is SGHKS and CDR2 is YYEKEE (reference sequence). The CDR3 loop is CASSSSQRGSGELFF. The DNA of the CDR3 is TGTGCCAGCAGCTCATCCCAGCGTGGTTCCGGGGAGCTGTTTTTT.

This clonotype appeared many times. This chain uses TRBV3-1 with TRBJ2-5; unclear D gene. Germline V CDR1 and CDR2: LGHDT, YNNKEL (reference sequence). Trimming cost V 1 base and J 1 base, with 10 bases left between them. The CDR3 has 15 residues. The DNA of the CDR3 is TGTGCCAGCAGCCAAGGACCGATCCGCCAAGAGACCCAGTACTTC. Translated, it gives CASSQGPIRQETQYF.

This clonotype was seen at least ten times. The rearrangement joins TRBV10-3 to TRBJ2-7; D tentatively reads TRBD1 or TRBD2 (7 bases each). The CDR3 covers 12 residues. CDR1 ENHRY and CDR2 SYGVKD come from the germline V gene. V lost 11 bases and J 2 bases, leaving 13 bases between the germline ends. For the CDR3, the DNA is TGTGCCGGGGGGGACAGTCCCTACGAGCAGTACTTC. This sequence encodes CAGGDSPYEQYF.

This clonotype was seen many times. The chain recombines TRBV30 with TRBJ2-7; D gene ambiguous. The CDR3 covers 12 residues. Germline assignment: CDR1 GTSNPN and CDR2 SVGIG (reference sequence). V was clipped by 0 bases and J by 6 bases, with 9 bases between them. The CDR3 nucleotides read TGTGCCTGGAGTGTATGGGAAGGCGAGCAGTACTTC. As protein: CAWSVWEGEQYF.

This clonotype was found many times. CDR3 loop: CASSLKGASTEAFF. CDR3 nucleotide sequence: TGTGCCAGCAGCTTAAAGGGGGCGTCAACTGAAGCTTTCTTT. The rearrangement links TRBV11-1 to TRBJ1-1; 7 bases are shared with TRBD1. CDR3 length equals 14 residues. V trimming: 2 bases; J trimming: 5 bases; junction bases outside the gene matches: 5. The germline CDR1 and CDR2 sequences are SGHAT and FQDESV (reference sequence).

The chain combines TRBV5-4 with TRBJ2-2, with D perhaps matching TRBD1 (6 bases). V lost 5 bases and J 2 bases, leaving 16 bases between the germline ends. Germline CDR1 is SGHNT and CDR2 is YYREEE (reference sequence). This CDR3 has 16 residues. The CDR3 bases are TGTGCCAGCAGTTTCAAAACAGGGAGTAACACCGGGGAGCTGTTTTTT. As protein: CASSFKTGSNTGELFF.

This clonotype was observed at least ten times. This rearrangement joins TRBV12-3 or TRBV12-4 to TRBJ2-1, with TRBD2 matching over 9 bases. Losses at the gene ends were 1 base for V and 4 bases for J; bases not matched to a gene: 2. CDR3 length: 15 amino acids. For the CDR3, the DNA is TGTGCCAGCAGTTTAGTGGGACTAGCTTACAATGAGCAGTTCTTC. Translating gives CASSLVGLAYNEQFF.

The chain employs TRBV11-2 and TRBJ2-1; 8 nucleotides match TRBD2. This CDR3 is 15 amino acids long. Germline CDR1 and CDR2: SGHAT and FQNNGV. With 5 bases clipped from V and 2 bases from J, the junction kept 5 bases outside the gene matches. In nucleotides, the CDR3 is TGTGCCAGCAGCCCGGGACTAGTCCCCTACAATGAGCAGTTCTTC. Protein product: CASSPGLVPYNEQFF. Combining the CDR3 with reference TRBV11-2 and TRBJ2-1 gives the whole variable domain EAGVAQSPRYKIIEKRQSVAFWCNPISGHATLYWYQQILGQGPKLLIQFQNNGVVDDSQLPKDRFSAERLKGVDSTLKIQPAKLEDSAVYLCASSPGLVPYNEQFFGPGTRLTVL.

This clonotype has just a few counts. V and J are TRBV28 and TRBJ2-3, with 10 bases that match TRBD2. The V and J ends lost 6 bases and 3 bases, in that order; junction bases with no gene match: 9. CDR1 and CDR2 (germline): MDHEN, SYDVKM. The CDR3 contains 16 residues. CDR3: CASSQTLAGVTDTQYF. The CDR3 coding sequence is TGTGCCAGCAGCCAGACGCTAGCGGGAGTAACAGATACGCAGTATTTT. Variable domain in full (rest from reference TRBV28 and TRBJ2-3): DVKVTQSSRYLVKRTGEKVFLECVQDMDHENMFWYRQDPGLGLRLIYFSYDVKMKEKGDIPEGYSVSREKKERFSLILESASTNQTSMYLCASSQTLAGVTDTQYFGPGTRLTVL.

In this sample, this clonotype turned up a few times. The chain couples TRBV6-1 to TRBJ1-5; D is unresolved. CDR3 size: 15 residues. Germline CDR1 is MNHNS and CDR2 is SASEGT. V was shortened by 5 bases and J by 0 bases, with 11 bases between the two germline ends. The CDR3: CASSYNLNSNQPQHF. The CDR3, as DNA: TGTGCCAGCAGTTATAATCTTAATAGCAATCAGCCCCAGCATTTT.

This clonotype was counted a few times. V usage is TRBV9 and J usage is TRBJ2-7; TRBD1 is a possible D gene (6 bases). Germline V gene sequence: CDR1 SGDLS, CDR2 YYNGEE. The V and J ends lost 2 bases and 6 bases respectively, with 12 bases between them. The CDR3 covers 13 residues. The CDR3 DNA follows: TGTGCCAGCAGCGTTGAAACAGGGAGCGAGCAGTACTTC. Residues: CASSVETGSEQYF.

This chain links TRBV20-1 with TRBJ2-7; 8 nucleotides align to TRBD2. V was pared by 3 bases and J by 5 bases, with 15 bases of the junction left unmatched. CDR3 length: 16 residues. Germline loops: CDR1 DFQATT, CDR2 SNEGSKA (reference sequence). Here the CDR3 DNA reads TGCAGTGCTAGTTACGGTCGGGGGGGACTGAGAGACGAGCAGTACTTC. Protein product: CSASYGRGGLRDEQYF.

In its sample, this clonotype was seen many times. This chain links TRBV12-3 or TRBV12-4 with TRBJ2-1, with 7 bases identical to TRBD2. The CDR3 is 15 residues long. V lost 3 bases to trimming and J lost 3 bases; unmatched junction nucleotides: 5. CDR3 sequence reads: CASSFGGSGYNEQFF. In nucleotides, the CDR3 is TGTGCCAGCAGTTTTGGCGGGAGTGGCTACAATGAGCAGTTCTTC.

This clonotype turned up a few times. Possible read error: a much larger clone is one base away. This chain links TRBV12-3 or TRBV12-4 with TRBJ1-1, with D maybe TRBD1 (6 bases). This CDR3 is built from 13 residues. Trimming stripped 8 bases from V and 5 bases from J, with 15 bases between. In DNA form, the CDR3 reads TGTGCCAGCGCCAACAGGGAAGTGACTGAAGCTTTCTTT. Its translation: CASANREVTEAFF.

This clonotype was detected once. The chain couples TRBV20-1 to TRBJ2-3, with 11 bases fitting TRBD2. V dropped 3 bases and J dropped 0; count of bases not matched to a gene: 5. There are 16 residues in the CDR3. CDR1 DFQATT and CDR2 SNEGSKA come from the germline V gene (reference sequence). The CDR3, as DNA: TGCAGTGCTAGTCCGACTAGCGGGGTGAGCACAGATACGCAGTATTTT. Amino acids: CSASPTSGVSTDTQYF.

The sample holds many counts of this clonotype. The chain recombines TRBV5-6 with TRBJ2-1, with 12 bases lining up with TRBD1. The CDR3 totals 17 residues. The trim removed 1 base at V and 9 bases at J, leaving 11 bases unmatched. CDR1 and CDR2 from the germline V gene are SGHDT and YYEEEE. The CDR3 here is CASSLLLTGTGGLEQFF. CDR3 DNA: TGTGCCAGCAGCTTGTTATTGACCGGGACAGGGGGCCTTGAGCAGTTCTTC.

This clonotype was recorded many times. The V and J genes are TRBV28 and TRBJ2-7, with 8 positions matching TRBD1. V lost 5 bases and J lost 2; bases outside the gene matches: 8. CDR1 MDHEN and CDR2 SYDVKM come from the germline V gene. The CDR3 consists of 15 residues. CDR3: CASSPVTGDAYEQYF. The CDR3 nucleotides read TGTGCCAGCAGTCCGGTGACAGGGGACGCCTACGAGCAGTACTTC. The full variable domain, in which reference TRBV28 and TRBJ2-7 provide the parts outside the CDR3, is DVKVTQSSRYLVKRTGEKVFLECVQDMDHENMFWYRQDPGLGLRLIYFSYDVKMKEKGDIPEGYSVSREKKERFSLILESASTNQTSMYLCASSPVTGDAYEQYFGPGTRLTVT.

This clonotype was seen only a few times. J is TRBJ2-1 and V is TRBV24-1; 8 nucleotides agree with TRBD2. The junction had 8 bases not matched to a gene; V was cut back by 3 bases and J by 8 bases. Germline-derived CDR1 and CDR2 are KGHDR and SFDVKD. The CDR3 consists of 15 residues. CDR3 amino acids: CATSDPWTSWDEQFF. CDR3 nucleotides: TGTGCCACCAGTGATCCTTGGACTAGCTGGGATGAGCAGTTCTTC.

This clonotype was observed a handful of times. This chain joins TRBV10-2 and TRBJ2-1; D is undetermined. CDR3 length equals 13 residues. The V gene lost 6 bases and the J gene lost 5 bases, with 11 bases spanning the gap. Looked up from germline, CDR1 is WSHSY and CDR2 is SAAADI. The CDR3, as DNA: TGCGCCAGCAGAGAGGCACAGCACAATGAGCAGTTCTTC. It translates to CASREAQHNEQFF.